This entry lists 7 T cell receptor beta chains sequenced from one sample in a study of regulatory T cells. Amplification used 52 TRBV primers and 13 TRBJ primers. Sequencing was performed with immunoSEQ multiplex PCR; in TCRdb, only in-frame clones are kept and a portion is missing. Of about 20,000 clones listed, approximately 93% are singletons. Sequencing input: CD8+ T cells sorted from blood. These TCRs come from a child younger than 10 with CD3G deficiency.

The V gene is TRBV6-1, the J gene TRBJ2-1; 8 bases fit TRBD2. Per germline, CDR1 MNHNS and CDR2 SASEGT. V lost 3 bases, J lost 5 bases, and 6 bases stayed unmatched. The CDR3 is 15 residues long. For the CDR3, the DNA is TGTGCCAGCAGTGACCTCGGGACTAGAAACAATGAGCAGTTCTTC. Its protein product is CASSDLGTRNNEQFF.

The chain employs TRBV6-1 and TRBJ2-7, with TRBD1 matching 8 bases. Per the germline V gene, CDR1 is MNHNS and CDR2 is SASEGT. V shed 8 bases, J shed 5 bases, and the junction held 2 bases outside the gene matches. The CDR3 sequence is 11 residues long. The CDR3 nucleotides read TGTGCCAGCGGACAGGGCAACGAGCAGTACTTC. It specifies CASGQGNEQYF.

The chain employs TRBV21-1 and TRBJ2-5; TRBD2, the table's D call, lacks a check against the DNA. TRBV21-1 is a recognized pseudogene. This CDR3 contains 16 residues. CDR3 loop: CASPDGGLLYQETQYF. As DNA, the CDR3 is TGTGCCAGCCCTGACGGGGGGCTGCTGTACCAAGAGACCCAGTACTTC.

J is TRBJ2-2 and V is TRBV15, with D perhaps TRBD2 (5 bases). The CDR3 runs 16 residues. CDR1 is LNHNV and CDR2 is YYDKDF in the germline V gene (reference sequence). The V and J ends lost 1 base and 2 bases respectively, with 11 bases between them. The CDR3 is CATSRAGRANTGELFF. The CDR3 bases are TGTGCCACCAGCAGAGCTGGGAGAGCTAACACCGGGGAGCTGTTTTTT.

This sequence joins TRBV19 and TRBJ2-3; 7 bases are shared with TRBD2. This CDR3 contains 14 residues. The V segment lost 7 bases and the J segment 8 bases; nucleotides outside the gene matches: 12. Looked up from germline, CDR1 is LNHDA and CDR2 is SQIVND (reference sequence). This CDR3 reads CASIYPRGRCTQYF. CDR3 in DNA: TGTGCCAGTATATACCCCCGCGGGAGATGTACGCAGTATTTT. Based on the CDR3 plus reference TRBV19 and TRBJ2-3, the full variable domain is DGGITQSPKYLFRKEGQNVTLSCEQNLNHDAMYWYRQDPGQGLRLIYYSQIVNDFQKGDIAEGYSVSREKKESFPLTVTSAQKNPTAFYLCASIYPRGRCTQYFGPGTRLTVL.

The V gene is TRBV7-8, the J gene TRBJ2-1; TRBD2 matches 8 bases. The CDR3 consists of 16 residues. V lost 1 base to trimming and J lost 9 bases; unmatched junction nucleotides: 11. Looked up from germline, CDR1 is SGHVS and CDR2 is FQNEAQ. The CDR3 DNA follows: TGTGCCAGCAGCTTAGGTTGGTACCTAGCGGGTTCTGAGCAGTTCTTC. It encodes CASSLGWYLAGSEQFF.

The rearrangement links TRBV6-1 to TRBJ2-7; TRBD2 matches 7 bases. The germline V gene encodes CDR1 MNHNS and CDR2 SASEGT. The CDR3 spans 17 residues. The J segment lost 5 bases and the V segment lost 2 bases, leaving 15 bases of the junction unmatched. The CDR3 bases are TGTGCCAGCAGTGAATTGGGTACTGGACTAGAGTATCACGAGCAGTACTTC. As protein: CASSELGTGLEYHEQYF.